The sequence of this T cell receptor beta chain was determined in a study of blood T cell repertoires in COVID-19. Using immunoSEQ multiplex PCR, the repertoire was profiled, and TCRdb retains in-frame clones only, with some absent. The table has 100,000 to 120,000 clones, 85% to 90% seen once. The CDR3 length is 13 residues. The germline gives CDR1 SNHLY, CDR2 FYNNEI. J lost 6 bases, V lost 4 bases, and 5 bases had no gene match. V is TRBV2 and J is TRBJ2-7; 8 nucleotides match TRBD2. The sample taken for sequencing was peripheral blood. The clonotype originates from a woman aged 45-65 years with acute or convalescent COVID-19. As DNA, the CDR3 is TGTGCCAGCAGTGGCCTCGGGGGGGTCGAGCAGTACTTC. Its protein is CASSGLGGVEQYF.